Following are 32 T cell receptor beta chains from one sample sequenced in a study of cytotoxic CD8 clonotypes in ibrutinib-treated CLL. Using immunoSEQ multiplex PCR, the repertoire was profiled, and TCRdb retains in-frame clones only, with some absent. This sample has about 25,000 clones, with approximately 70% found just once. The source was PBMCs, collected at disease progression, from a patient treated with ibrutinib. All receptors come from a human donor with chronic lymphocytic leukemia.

The CDR3 coding sequence is TGTGCCAGCAGGACCGGACAGGGTGGAGAGACCCAGTACTTC. This sequence encodes CASRTGQGGETQYF. The rearrangement joins TRBV5-4 to TRBJ2-5; TRBD1 agrees at 8 bases. Germline V gives CDR1 SGHNT, CDR2 YYREEE (reference sequence). CDR3 size: 14 residues. V was clipped by 5 bases and J by 4 bases; unmatched bases: 7. The entire variable domain, with the rest obtained from reference TRBV5-4 and TRBJ2-5, is as follows: ETGVTQSPTHLIKTRGQQVTLRCSSQSGHNTVSWYQQALGQGPQFIFQYYREEENGRGNFPPRFSGLQFPNYSSELNVNALELDDSALYLCASRTGQGGETQYFGPGTRLLVL.

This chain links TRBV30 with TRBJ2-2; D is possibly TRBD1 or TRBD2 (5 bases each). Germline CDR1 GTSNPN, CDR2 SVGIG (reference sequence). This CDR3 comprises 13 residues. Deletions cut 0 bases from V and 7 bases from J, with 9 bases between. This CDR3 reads CAWSVVGGGELFF. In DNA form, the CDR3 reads TGTGCCTGGAGTGTAGTTGGGGGCGGGGAGCTGTTTTTT.

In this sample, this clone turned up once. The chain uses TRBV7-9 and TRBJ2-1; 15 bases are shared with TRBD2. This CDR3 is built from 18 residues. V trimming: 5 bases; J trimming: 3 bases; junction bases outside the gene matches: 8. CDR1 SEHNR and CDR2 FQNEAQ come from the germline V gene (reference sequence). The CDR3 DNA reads TGTGCCAGCAGCGGGACTAGCGGGGGGACCTATCACTACAATGAGCAGTTCTTC. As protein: CASSGTSGGTYHYNEQFF.

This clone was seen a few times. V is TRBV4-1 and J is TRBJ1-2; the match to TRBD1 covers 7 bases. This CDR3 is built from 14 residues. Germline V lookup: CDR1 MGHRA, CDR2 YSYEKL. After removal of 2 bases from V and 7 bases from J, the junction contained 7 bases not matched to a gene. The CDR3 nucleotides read TGCGCCAGCAGCCAACCAACAGGGGCAAGTGGCTACACCTTC. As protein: CASSQPTGASGYTF.

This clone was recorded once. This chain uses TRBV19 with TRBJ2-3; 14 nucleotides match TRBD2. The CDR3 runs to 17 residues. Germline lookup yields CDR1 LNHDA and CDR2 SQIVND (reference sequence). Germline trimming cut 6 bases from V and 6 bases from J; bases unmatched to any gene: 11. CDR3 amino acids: CASSPGLAGGVQDTQYF. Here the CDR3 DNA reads TGTGCCAGTAGCCCCGGACTAGCGGGGGGTGTTCAGGATACGCAGTATTTT.

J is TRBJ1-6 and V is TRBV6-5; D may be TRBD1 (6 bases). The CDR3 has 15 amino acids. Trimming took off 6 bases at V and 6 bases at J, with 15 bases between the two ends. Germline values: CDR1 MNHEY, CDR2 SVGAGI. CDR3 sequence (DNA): TGTGCCAGCAGGTATCCCAGGGGTATTAATTCACCCCTCCACTTT. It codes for CASRYPRGINSPLHF.

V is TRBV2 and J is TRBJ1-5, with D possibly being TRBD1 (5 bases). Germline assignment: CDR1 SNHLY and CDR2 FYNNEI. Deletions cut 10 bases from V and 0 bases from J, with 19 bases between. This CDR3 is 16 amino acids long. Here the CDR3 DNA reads TGTGCCACCGGCCCTCCGAGACAGAATAGCAATCAGCCCCAGCATTTT. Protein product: CATGPPRQNSNQPQHF. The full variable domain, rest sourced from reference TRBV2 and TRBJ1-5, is EPEVTQTPSHQVTQMGQEVILRCVPISNHLYFYWYRQILGQKVEFLVSFYNNEISEKSEIFDDQFSVERPDGSNFTLKIRSTKLEDSAMYFCATGPPRQNSNQPQHFGDGTRLSIL.

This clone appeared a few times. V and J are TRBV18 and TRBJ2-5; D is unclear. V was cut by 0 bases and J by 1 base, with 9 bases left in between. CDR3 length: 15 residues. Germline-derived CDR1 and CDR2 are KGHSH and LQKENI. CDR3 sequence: CASSPPWSSQETQYF. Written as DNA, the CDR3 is TGTGCCAGCTCACCACCTTGGTCTAGCCAAGAGACCCAGTACTTC.

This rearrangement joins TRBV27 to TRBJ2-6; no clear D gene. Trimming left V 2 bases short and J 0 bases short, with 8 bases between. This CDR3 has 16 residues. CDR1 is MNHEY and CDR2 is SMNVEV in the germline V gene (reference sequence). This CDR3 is CASSLKGTSGANVLTF. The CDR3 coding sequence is TGTGCCAGCAGTTTAAAGGGAACCTCTGGGGCCAACGTCCTGACTTTC.

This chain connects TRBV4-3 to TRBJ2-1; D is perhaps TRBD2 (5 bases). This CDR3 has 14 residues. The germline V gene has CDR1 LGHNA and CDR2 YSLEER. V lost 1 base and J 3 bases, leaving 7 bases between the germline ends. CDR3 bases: TGCGCCAGCAGCCAAGGACTAAACTACAATGAGCAGTTCTTC. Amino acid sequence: CASSQGLNYNEQFF.

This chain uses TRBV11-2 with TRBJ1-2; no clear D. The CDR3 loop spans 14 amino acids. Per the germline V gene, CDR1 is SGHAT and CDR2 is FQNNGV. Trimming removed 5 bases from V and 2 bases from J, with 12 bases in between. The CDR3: CASSPTTGNYGYTF. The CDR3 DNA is TGTGCCAGCAGCCCGACGACGGGGAACTATGGCTACACCTTC.

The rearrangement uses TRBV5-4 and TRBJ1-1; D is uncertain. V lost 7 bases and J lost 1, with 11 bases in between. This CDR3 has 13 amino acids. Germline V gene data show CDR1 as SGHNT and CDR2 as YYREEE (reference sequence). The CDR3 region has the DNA TGTGCCAGCGCCACAGCCCCGAACACTGAAGCTTTCTTT. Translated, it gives CASATAPNTEAFF.

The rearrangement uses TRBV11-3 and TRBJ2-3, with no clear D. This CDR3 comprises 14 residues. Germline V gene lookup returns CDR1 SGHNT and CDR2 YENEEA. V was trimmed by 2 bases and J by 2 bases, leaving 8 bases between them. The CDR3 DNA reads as TGTGCCAGCAGCTTATCTCTTCCCACAGATACGCAGTATTTT. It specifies CASSLSLPTDTQYF.

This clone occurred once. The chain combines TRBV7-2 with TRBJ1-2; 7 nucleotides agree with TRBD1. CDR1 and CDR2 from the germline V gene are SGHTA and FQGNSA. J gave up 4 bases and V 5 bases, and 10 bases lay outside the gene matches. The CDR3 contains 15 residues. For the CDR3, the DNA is TGTGCCAGCAGCCTAGATGGACAGGCGGTCTATGGCTACACCTTC. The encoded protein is CASSLDGQAVYGYTF.

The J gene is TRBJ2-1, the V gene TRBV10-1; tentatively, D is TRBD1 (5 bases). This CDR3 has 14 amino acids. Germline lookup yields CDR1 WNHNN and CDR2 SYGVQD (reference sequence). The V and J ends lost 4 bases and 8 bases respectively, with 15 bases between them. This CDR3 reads CASSVPLVRDEQFF. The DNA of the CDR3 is TGCGCCAGCAGTGTCCCACTTGTCAGGGATGAGCAGTTCTTC.

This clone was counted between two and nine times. The DNA of the CDR3 is TGTGCCAGCTCCACCGGGGCTAGCGTCGGGGAGCTGTTTTTT. Its translation is CASSTGASVGELFF. The V call is TRBV25-1, the J call TRBJ2-2; the D gene is possibly TRBD2 (6 bases). With 8 bases removed from V and 7 bases from J, the gap between germline ends came to 17 bases. Germline-derived CDR1 and CDR2 are MGHDK and SYGVNS. The CDR3 runs 14 residues.

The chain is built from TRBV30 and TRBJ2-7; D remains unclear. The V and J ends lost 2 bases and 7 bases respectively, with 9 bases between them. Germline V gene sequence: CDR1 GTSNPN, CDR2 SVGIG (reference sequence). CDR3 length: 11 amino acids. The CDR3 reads CAWSISREQYF. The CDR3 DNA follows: TGTGCCTGGAGTATTTCGCGGGAGCAGTACTTC. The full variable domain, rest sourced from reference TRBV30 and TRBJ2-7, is SQTIHQWPATLVQPVGSPLSLECTVEGTSNPNLYWYRQAAGRGLQLLFYSVGIGQISSEVPQNLSASRPQDRQFILSSKKLLLSDSGFYLCAWSISREQYFGPGTRLTVT.

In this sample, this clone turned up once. The CDR3, as DNA: TGTGCCAGCAGCTTACTCCACAGGAGCTTGAACACTGAAGCTTTCTTT. Amino acids: CASSLLHRSLNTEAFF. The chain has TRBV13 and TRBJ1-1, with a weak D call TRBD1 (5 bases). V lost 2 bases and J 0 bases, leaving 13 bases between the germline ends. The CDR3 extends over 16 amino acids. Germline loops: CDR1 PRHDT, CDR2 FYEKMQ (reference sequence). Supplemented by reference TRBV13 and TRBJ1-1, the full variable domain reads AAGVIQSPRHLIKEKRETATLKCYPIPRHDTVYWYQQGPGQDPQFLISFYEKMQSDKGSIPDRFSAQQFSDYHSELNMSSLELGDSALYFCASSLLHRSLNTEAFFGQGTRLTVV.

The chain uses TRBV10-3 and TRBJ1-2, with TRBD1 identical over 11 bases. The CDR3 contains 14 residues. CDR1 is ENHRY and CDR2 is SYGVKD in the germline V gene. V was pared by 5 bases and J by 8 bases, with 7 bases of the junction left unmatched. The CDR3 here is CAISPADRGLGYTF. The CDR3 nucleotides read TGTGCCATCAGTCCAGCGGACAGGGGGCTGGGCTACACCTTC.

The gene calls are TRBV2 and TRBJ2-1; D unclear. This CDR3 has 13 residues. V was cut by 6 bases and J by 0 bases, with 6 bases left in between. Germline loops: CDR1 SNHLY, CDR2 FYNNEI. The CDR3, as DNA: TGTGCCAGCAGGCAAAGCTCCTACAATGAGCAGTTCTTC. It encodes CASRQSSYNEQFF.

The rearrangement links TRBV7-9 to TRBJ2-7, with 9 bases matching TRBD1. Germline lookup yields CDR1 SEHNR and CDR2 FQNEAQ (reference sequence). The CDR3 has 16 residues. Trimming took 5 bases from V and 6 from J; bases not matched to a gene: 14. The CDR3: CASSPGSGTGIREQYF. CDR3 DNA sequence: TGTGCCAGCAGCCCGGGGAGCGGGACAGGGATTCGCGAGCAGTACTTC.

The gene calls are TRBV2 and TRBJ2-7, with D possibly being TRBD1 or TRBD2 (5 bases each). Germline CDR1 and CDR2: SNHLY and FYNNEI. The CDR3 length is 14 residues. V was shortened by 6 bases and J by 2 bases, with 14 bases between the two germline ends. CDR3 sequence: CASRRSEGPYEQYF. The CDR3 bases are TGTGCCAGCAGAAGGTCAGAGGGACCCTACGAGCAGTACTTC.

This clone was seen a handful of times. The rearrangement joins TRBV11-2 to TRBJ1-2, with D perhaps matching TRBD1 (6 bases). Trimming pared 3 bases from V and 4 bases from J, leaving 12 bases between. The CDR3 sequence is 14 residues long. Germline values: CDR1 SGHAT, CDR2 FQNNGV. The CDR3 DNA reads TGTGCCAGCAGCTTGGCAGGGGAGGGCTATGGCTACACCTTC. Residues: CASSLAGEGYGYTF.

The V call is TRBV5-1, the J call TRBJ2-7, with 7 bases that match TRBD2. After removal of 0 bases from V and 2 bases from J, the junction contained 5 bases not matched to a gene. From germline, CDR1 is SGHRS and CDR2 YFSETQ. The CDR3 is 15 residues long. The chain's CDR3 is CASSLGEAGTYEQYF. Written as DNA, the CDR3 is TGCGCCAGCAGCTTGGGCGAAGCGGGGACCTACGAGCAGTACTTC. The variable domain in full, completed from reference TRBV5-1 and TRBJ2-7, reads KAGVTQTPRYLIKTRGQQVTLSCSPISGHRSVSWYQQTPGQGLQFLFEYFSETQRNKGNFPGRFSGRQFSNSRSEMNVSTLELGDSALYLCASSLGEAGTYEQYFGPGTRLTVT.

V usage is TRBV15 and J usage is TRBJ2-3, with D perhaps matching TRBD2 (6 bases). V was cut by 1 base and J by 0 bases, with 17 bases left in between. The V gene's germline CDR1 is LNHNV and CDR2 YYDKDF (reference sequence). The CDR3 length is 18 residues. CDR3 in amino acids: CATSRVAVGLTSTDTQYF. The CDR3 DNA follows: TGTGCCACCAGCAGAGTAGCAGTTGGACTAACTAGCACAGATACGCAGTATTTT.

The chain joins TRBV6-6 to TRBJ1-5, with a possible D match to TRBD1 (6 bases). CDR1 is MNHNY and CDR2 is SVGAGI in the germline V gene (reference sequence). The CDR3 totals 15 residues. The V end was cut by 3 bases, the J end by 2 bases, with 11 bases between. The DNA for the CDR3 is TGTGCCAGCAGTTATGGGGGCGACGGCAATCAGCCCCAGCATTTT. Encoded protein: CASSYGGDGNQPQHF.

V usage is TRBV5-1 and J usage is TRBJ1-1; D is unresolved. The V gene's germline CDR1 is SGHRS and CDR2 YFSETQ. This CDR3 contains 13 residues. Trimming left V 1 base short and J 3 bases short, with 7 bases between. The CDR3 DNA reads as TGCGCCAGCAGCTTGATTAGTGACACTGAAGCTTTCTTT. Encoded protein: CASSLISDTEAFF.

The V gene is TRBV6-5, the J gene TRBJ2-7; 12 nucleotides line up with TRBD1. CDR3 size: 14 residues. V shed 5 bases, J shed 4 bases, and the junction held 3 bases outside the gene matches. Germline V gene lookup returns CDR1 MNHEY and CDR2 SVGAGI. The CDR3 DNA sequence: TGTGCCAGCAGTCCGGGACAGGGGGCTTACGAGCAGTACTTC. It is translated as CASSPGQGAYEQYF.

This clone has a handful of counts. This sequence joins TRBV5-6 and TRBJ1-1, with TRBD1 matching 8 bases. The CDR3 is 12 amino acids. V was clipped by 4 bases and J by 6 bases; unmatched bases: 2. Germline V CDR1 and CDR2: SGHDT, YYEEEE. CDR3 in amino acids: CASSPGGSEAFF. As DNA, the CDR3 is TGTGCCAGCAGCCCAGGGGGCTCTGAAGCTTTCTTT.

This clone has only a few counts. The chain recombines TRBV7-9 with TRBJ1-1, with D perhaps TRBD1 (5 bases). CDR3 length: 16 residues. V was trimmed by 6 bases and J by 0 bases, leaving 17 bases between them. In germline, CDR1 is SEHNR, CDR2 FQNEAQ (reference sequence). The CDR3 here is CASRTVGGRVNTEAFF. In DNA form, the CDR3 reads TGTGCCAGCAGAACAGTGGGGGGACGAGTGAACACTGAAGCTTTCTTT.

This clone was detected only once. The CDR3 here is CASSQGDPGPGELFF. Written as DNA, the CDR3 is TGTGCCAGCAGCCAAGGGGACCCCGGTCCCGGGGAGCTGTTTTTT. This rearrangement joins TRBV4-2 to TRBJ2-2; either TRBD1 or TRBD2 may supply D (5 bases each). Germline loops: CDR1 LGHNA, CDR2 YNFKEQ. The germline V and J ends were trimmed by 1 base and 6 bases, with 12 bases remaining between them. The CDR3 is 15 residues long.

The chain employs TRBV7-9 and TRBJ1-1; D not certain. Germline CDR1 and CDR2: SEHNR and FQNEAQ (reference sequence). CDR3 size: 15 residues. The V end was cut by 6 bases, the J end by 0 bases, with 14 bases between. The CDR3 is CASRPNMFMNTEAFF. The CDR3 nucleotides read TGTGCCAGCAGGCCGAACATGTTTATGAACACTGAAGCTTTCTTT. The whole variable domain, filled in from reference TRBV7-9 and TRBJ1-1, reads DTGVSQNPRHKITKRGQNVTFRCDPISEHNRLYWYRQTLGQGPEFLTYFQNEAQLEKSRLLSDRFSAERPKGSFSTLEIQRTEQGDSAMYLCASRPNMFMNTEAFFGQGTRLTVV.